What follows are 17 T cell receptor beta chains derived from one specimen sequenced in a study of shared clonotypes between healthy human individuals. Assay used: immunoSEQ multiplex PCR; TCRdb lists only in-frame clones, some missing. In the table there are fewer than 400,000 clones, roughly 70% of which are singletons. Sequenced input: memory CD4+ T cells sorted from blood. Subset defined: CD45RA-negative fraction. The source is a young man in good health.

The V and J genes are TRBV5-1 and TRBJ2-5, with 7 bases identical to TRBD1. Trimming at V came to 1 base and at J to 5 bases, leaving 8 bases not matched to a gene. The CDR3 contains 15 residues. Germline CDR1 SGHRS, CDR2 YFSETQ. The CDR3 nucleotides read TGCGCCAGCAGCTTGCGTACAGGGGTGGTTGAGACCCAGTACTTC. It translates to CASSLRTGVVETQYF. The full variable domain, completed using reference TRBV5-1 and TRBJ2-5, is KAGVTQTPRYLIKTRGQQVTLSCSPISGHRSVSWYQQTPGQGLQFLFEYFSETQRNKGNFPGRFSGRQFSNSRSEMNVSTLELGDSALYLCASSLRTGVVETQYFGPGTRLLVL.

The chain combines TRBV11-2 with TRBJ1-2; a possible D gene is TRBD1 (5 bases). Germline V gene lookup returns CDR1 SGHAT and CDR2 FQNNGV. The length of the CDR3 is 16 residues. Deletions cut 5 bases from V and 7 bases from J, with 23 bases between. For the CDR3, the DNA is TGTGCCAGCAGCGCCATCCAGGGCAGTCGAATAAGTGGCTACACCTTC. It encodes CASSAIQGSRISGYTF.

This clone was detected a few times. The chain couples TRBV2 to TRBJ2-1; 9 bases are a match to TRBD2. This CDR3 is 16 amino acids long. The trim removed 6 bases at V and 1 base at J, leaving 7 bases unmatched. Germline V gene data show CDR1 as SNHLY and CDR2 as FYNNEI. The CDR3 sequence is CASSGPLAGSYNEQFF. The CDR3 DNA sequence: TGTGCCAGCAGCGGCCCCCTAGCGGGATCCTACAATGAGCAGTTCTTC. The full variable domain, its missing parts supplied by reference TRBV2 and TRBJ2-1, is EPEVTQTPSHQVTQMGQEVILRCVPISNHLYFYWYRQILGQKVEFLVSFYNNEISEKSEIFDDQFSVERPDGSNFTLKIRSTKLEDSAMYFCASSGPLAGSYNEQFFGPGTRLTVL.

The chain combines TRBV7-2 with TRBJ2-7; D is possibly TRBD2 (6 bases). V lost 1 base, J lost 3 bases, and 16 bases lay in between. Germline V lookup: CDR1 SGHTA, CDR2 FQGNSA. This CDR3 spans 16 amino acids. Written as DNA, the CDR3 is TGTGCCAGCAGCTTAGAGACTGGGAGGTACAACTACGAGCAGTACTTC. This sequence encodes CASSLETGRYNYEQYF.

This chain connects TRBV2 to TRBJ1-2; D is possibly TRBD1 (6 bases). The CDR3 covers 12 residues. Trimming stripped 3 bases from V and 7 bases from J, with 9 bases between. CDR1 is SNHLY, CDR2 FYNNEI, per germline. This chain's CDR3 is CASSEGRGGYTF. DNA for the CDR3: TGTGCCAGCAGTGAGGGCAGGGGTGGCTACACCTTC.

There are a few counts of this clone. The chain carries TRBV5-4 and TRBJ1-1; 8 positions agree with TRBD1. This CDR3 is 12 amino acids long. The junction had 1 base not matched to a gene; V was cut back by 4 bases and J by 5 bases. The germline V gene has CDR1 SGHNT and CDR2 YYREEE (reference sequence). The CDR3 loop reads CASSRTGTEAFF. The CDR3 bases are TGTGCCAGCAGCCGGACAGGGACTGAAGCTTTCTTT.

This chain uses TRBV5-1 with TRBJ1-4; possible D gene TRBD1, 5 bases. Germline assignment: CDR1 SGHRS and CDR2 YFSETQ. Trimming left V 0 bases short and J 7 bases short, with 10 bases between. The CDR3 loop spans 14 amino acids. The CDR3 here is CASSLAAGSEKLFF. Here the CDR3 DNA reads TGCGCCAGCAGCTTGGCGGCAGGGAGTGAAAAACTGTTTTTT.

The genes are TRBV6-1 and TRBJ2-5; D is uncertain. CDR3 length: 12 residues. Trimming left V 2 bases short and J 3 bases short, with 4 bases between. Germline CDR1 and CDR2: MNHNS and SASEGT. CDR3 residues: CASSENKETQYF. CDR3 DNA: TGTGCCAGCAGTGAAAATAAAGAGACCCAGTACTTC.

The chain has TRBV18 and TRBJ2-1; D is unclear. CDR1 is KGHSH, CDR2 LQKENI, per germline. Between the trimmed V and J ends, which lost 5 bases and 5 bases, there was a span of 13 bases. The CDR3 has 14 residues. The CDR3 sequence is CASSSGRTDNEQFF. The CDR3 DNA follows: TGTGCCAGCTCATCCGGGCGGACCGACAATGAGCAGTTCTTC.

This chain links TRBV5-6 with TRBJ1-1; D perhaps matches TRBD1 (5 bases). The germline CDR1 and CDR2 sequences are SGHDT and YYEEEE. The CDR3 has 14 amino acids. In nucleotides, the CDR3 is TGTGATTACACCCCCGGGACGGGGAACACTGAAGCTTTCTTT. Its translation: CDYTPGTGNTEAFF.

This rearrangement joins TRBV2 to TRBJ2-1; possible D gene TRBD1, 5 bases. Trimming pared 5 bases from V and 0 bases from J, leaving 11 bases between. Per germline, CDR1 SNHLY and CDR2 FYNNEI. CDR3 size: 15 residues. The CDR3 here is CASSMQGSSYNEQFF. DNA for the CDR3: TGTGCCAGCAGTATGCAGGGAAGCTCCTACAATGAGCAGTTCTTC.

This chain connects TRBV7-9 to TRBJ1-4; D may be TRBD1 (5 bases). This CDR3 spans 14 amino acids. Trimming shortened V by 5 bases and J by 6 bases, and 13 bases separated the two germline ends. CDR1 and CDR2 (germline): SEHNR, FQNEAQ (reference sequence). Written as DNA, the CDR3 is TGTGCCAGCAGCAACCCCAGGGAACATGAAAAACTGTTTTTT. Protein sequence: CASSNPREHEKLFF.

This clone was detected only once. The chain joins TRBV6-1 to TRBJ2-2, with D maybe TRBD1 (5 bases). This CDR3 is 14 amino acids long. V was trimmed by 1 base and J by 7 bases, leaving 10 bases between them. From germline, CDR1 is MNHNS and CDR2 SASEGT. CDR3 sequence (DNA): TGTGCCAGCAGTGAAGTATGGGGCCGCGGGGAGCTGTTTTTT. It encodes CASSEVWGRGELFF.

With respect to this clone: At the DNA level, this CDR3 is encoded by other sequences in the same sample as well. The V and J genes are TRBV5-4 and TRBJ2-2; D is perhaps TRBD2 (5 bases). Germline V gene data show CDR1 as SGHNT and CDR2 as YYREEE (reference sequence). Trimming took off 3 bases at V and 0 bases at J, with 9 bases between the two ends. The CDR3 totals 15 residues. The CDR3 is CASSSEVANTGELFF. The CDR3, as DNA: TGTGCCAGCAGCTCGGAGGTCGCGAACACCGGGGAGCTGTTTTTT.

J is TRBJ2-7 and V is TRBV10-2; 9 bases fit TRBD2. This CDR3 comprises 20 residues. Losses at the gene ends were 4 bases for V and 6 bases for J; bases not matched to a gene: 25. Germline values: CDR1 WSHSY, CDR2 SAAADI. CDR3 protein: CASSGSSGGGGRATGLEQYF. CDR3 sequence (DNA): TGCGCCAGCAGTGGATCCTCGGGGGGAGGCGGGAGGGCCACAGGCCTCGAGCAGTACTTC.

The chain uses TRBV5-6 and TRBJ2-3; the D gene is possibly TRBD2 (5 bases). Per germline, CDR1 SGHDT and CDR2 YYEEEE. The CDR3 loop spans 13 amino acids. V lost 3 bases, J lost 2 bases, and 7 bases lay in between. CDR3 region: CASSSTTTDTQYF. In nucleotides, the CDR3 is TGTGCCAGCAGCTCGACTACCACAGATACGCAGTATTTT.

Concerning this clone: The same CDR3 arises from other DNA sequences in this sample as well. The V call is TRBV28, the J call TRBJ1-1; no clear D. CDR1 MDHEN and CDR2 SYDVKM come from the germline V gene. Deletions cut 1 base from V and 5 bases from J, with 5 bases between. This CDR3 has 12 residues. The CDR3 reads CASSLSGTEAFF. CDR3 coding DNA: TGTGCCAGCAGTTTATCGGGAACTGAAGCTTTCTTT.